This TCR beta chain was captured by sequencing in a study of blood T cells in healthy people across ages. Study outcomes and limitations: The fall in TCR beta diversity per million T cells was roughly linear with age.

Primed by a sample-barcoded 5' primer and a J-beta primer mix, a second PCR proceeded for roughly 6 to 12 cycles. TCRdb reprocessed the 5' RACE reads via MiXCR and lists one record per CDR3 protein. The top ten hold around 7.7% of the sample, which has 1.5 million to 2 million distinct CDR3 sequences, under 30% seen once. The V end lost 10 bases, the J end lost 0 bases, and 11 bases lay between the germline ends. Germline lookup yields CDR1 SNHLY and CDR2 FYNNEI. The CDR3 length is 13 residues. This clonotype was found a few times. Its target is not known. The sequence derives from a woman aged 30 to 39 in good health. The chain has TRBV2 and TRBJ2-3; D is possibly TRBD1 (6 bases). Sequencing was carried out using blood. The CDR3 loop is CAIHRESTDTQYF. The CDR3 bases are TGTGCCATTCACAGGGAAAGCACAGATACGCAGTATTTT.